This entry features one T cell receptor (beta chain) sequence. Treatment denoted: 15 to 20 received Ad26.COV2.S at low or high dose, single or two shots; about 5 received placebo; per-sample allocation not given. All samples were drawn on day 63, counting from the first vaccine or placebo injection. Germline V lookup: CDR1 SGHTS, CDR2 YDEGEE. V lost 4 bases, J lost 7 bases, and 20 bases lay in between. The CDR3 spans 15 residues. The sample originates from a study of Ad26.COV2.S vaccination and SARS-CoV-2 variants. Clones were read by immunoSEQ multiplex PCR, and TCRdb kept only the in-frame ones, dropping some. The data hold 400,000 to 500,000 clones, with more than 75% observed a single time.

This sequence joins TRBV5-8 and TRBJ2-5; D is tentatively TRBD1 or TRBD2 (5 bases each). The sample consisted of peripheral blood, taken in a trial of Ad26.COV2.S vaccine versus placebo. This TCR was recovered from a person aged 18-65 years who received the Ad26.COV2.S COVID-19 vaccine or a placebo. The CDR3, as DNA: TGTGCCAGCAGCGTCAGACGGGACCCTACTCGGACCCAGTACTTC. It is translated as CASSVRRDPTRTQYF.